Shown below are 27 T cell receptor beta chains from a single sample sequenced in a study of T-cell reconstitution after alpha-beta-depleted transplantation in children. Library preparation (for TCRbeta) was performed with unique molecular identifiers. Each CDR3 protein is one row after TCRdb ran MiXCR on the PCR reads. Of around 300,000 distinct CDR3 sequences listed, 11% were seen once; the top ten hold 20% to 25%. This specimen was peripheral blood, taken 180 days after TCRalphabeta/CD19-depleted stem cell transplant. Source of these receptors: a male patient aged 2 to 9 who had a stem cell transplant for chronic granulomatous disease, so the T cells may come from the graft donor.

This clonotype was recorded at least ten times. An end of the junction differs from the germline gene, which may be a read error. This rearrangement joins TRBV27 to TRBJ2-3; the D gene could be TRBD1 or TRBD2 (7 bases each). Germline CDR1 MNHEY, CDR2 SMNVEV (reference sequence). This CDR3 is 18 amino acids long. Here the CDR3 DNA reads TGTGCCAGCAGTTTATACTCTTCACAGGGGACTATCACAAATACGCAGTATTTT. Translating gives CASSLYSSQGTITNTQYF.

Details on this clonotype: A much larger clone differs from this one at a single base, so this may be a read error. A read error is likely, as this CDR3 ends without the conserved phenylalanine or tryptophan. The chain uses TRBV24-1 and TRBJ2-7, with 8 nucleotides matching TRBD1. The germline V gene encodes CDR1 KGHDR and CDR2 SFDVKD. The junction had 21 bases not matched to a gene; V was cut back by 8 bases and J by 7 bases. This CDR3 comprises 17 residues. DNA of the CDR3: TGTGCCACCATCGCGTATTTTGGGACAGGATCCCTCTCTGAGCAGTACCTC. Translation gives CATIAYFGTGSLSEQYL.

This clonotype was detected ten times or more. The V call is TRBV25-1, the J call TRBJ2-7; D may correspond to TRBD1 or TRBD2 (5 bases each). The CDR3 covers 20 residues. Trimming took 5 bases from V and 3 from J, leaving 32 bases between them. CDR1 is MGHDK, CDR2 SYGVNS, per germline. DNA of the CDR3: TGTGCCAGCAGTTCCCCGGGCAGGGAGTCTATTTATGGATCAGACTACGAGCAGTACTTC. The encoded protein is CASSSPGRESIYGSDYEQYF.

This clonotype was recorded many times. This chain joins TRBV3-1 and TRBJ2-4; TRBD2 is a possible D gene (6 bases). The V gene lost 0 bases and the J gene lost 1 base, with 10 bases spanning the gap. Germline CDR1 and CDR2: LGHDT and YNNKEL (reference sequence). The CDR3 is 16 amino acids. The DNA for the CDR3 is TGTGCCAGCAGCCAAGAGGGGGGACGGGCCAAAAACATTCAGTACTTC. Translating gives CASSQEGGRAKNIQYF.

Note on this clonotype: A much larger clone sits a single nucleotide away, making a read error possible. The CDR3 nucleotides read TGCGCCAGCAGTGGACTTAACACCTGGGAGCTGTTTTTT. Its translation: CASSGLNTWELFF. V gene TRBV10-2 combines with J gene TRBJ2-2; D is ambiguous. The CDR3 sequence is 13 residues long. Germline lookup yields CDR1 WSHSY and CDR2 SAAADI.

The sample holds many counts of this clonotype. The J gene is TRBJ2-3, the V gene TRBV24-1; 8 bases align to TRBD1. J gave up 0 bases and V 6 bases, and 1 base lay outside the gene matches. Germline CDR1 KGHDR, CDR2 SFDVKD. This CDR3 comprises 14 residues. CDR3 residues: CATSRQGSTDTQYF. Here the CDR3 DNA reads TGTGCCACCAGTAGACAGGGGAGCACAGATACGCAGTATTTT.

This clonotype was detected many times. This chain joins TRBV5-5 and TRBJ1-6; D remains ambiguous. The germline V and J ends were trimmed by 0 bases and 8 bases, with 15 bases remaining between them. Germline V gene lookup returns CDR1 SGHKS and CDR2 YYEKEE (reference sequence). CDR3 length equals 16 residues. The CDR3 reads CASSLVSVTSDSPLHF. The CDR3 bases are TGTGCCAGCAGCTTGGTTTCGGTTACTTCGGATTCACCCCTCCACTTT. Full variable domain (missing parts from reference TRBV5-5 and TRBJ1-6): DAGVTQSPTHLIKTRGQQVTLRCSPISGHKSVSWYQQVLGQGPQFIFQYYEKEERGRGNFPDRFSARQFPNYSSELNVNALLLGDSALYLCASSLVSVTSDSPLHFGNGTRLTVT.

This clonotype was observed at least ten times. This rearrangement joins TRBV5-1 to TRBJ1-5; D may be TRBD1 (5 bases). V was pared by 5 bases and J by 2 bases, with 8 bases between. Germline CDR1 SGHRS, CDR2 YFSETQ. The length of the CDR3 is 13 residues. Here the CDR3 DNA reads TGCGCCAGCAGGGGGGAGGGCAATCAGCCCCAGCATTTT. Translating it yields CASRGEGNQPQHF. Looking up the rest from reference TRBV5-1 and TRBJ1-5 gives the full variable domain: KAGVTQTPRYLIKTRGQQVTLSCSPISGHRSVSWYQQTPGQGLQFLFEYFSETQRNKGNFPGRFSGRQFSNSRSEMNVSTLELGDSALYLCASRGEGNQPQHFGDGTRLSIL.

Concerning this clonotype itself: A much larger clone is a single base away; this may be a read error. The chain combines TRBV5-6 with TRBJ2-7; 7 bases are shared with TRBD2. The CDR3 covers 14 residues. Germline V lookup: CDR1 SGHDT, CDR2 YYEEEE. This CDR3 is CAGSWGGSSYEQYF. CDR3 in DNA: TGTGCCGGCAGCTGGGGCGGGAGCTCCTACGAGCAGTACTTC. Full variable domain (missing parts from reference TRBV5-6 and TRBJ2-7): DAGVTQSPTHLIKTRGQQVTLRCSPKSGHDTVSWYQQALGQGPQFIFQYYEEEERQRGNFPDRFSGHQFPNYSSELNVNALLLGDSALYLCAGSWGGSSYEQYFGPGTRLTVT.

The gene calls are TRBV19 and TRBJ1-5, with D hard to call. CDR3 size: 15 residues. CDR1 is LNHDA, CDR2 SQIVND, per germline (reference sequence). Trimming left V 2 bases short and J 0 bases short, with 8 bases between. This CDR3 reads CASSIKEYSNQPQHF. CDR3 nucleotides: TGTGCCAGTAGTATAAAGGAGTATAGCAATCAGCCCCAGCATTTT.

This clonotype has ten or more counts. V usage is TRBV28 and J usage is TRBJ2-1, with D unclear. Trimming took off 2 bases at V and 6 bases at J, with 14 bases between the two ends. The CDR3 covers 15 residues. CDR1 MDHEN and CDR2 SYDVKM come from the germline V gene. CDR3 sequence reads: CASSLPPRLGNEQFF. The CDR3, as DNA: TGTGCCAGCAGTTTACCCCCTCGCCTCGGCAATGAGCAGTTCTTC.

Notes on this clonotype: A much larger clone lies one base from this, so it may be a read error. This chain connects TRBV5-1 to TRBJ2-1; D perhaps matches TRBD2 (6 bases). The CDR3 totals 15 residues. CDR1 and CDR2 (germline): SGHRS, YFSETQ. The CDR3 DNA follows: TGCGTCAGCAGCTCGGGAGTTCCCTCCTACAATGAGCAGTTCTTC. Protein sequence: CVSSSGVPSYNEQFF.

This clonotype was seen at least ten times. The chain uses TRBV6-1 and TRBJ2-3; D not resolved. Per the germline V gene, CDR1 is MNHNS and CDR2 is SASEGT. The CDR3 spans 15 residues. V lost 7 bases and J 0 bases, leaving 14 bases between the germline ends. CDR3 in amino acids: CASTPGRYSTDTQYF. In DNA form, the CDR3 reads TGTGCCAGCACCCCCGGACGGTATAGCACAGATACGCAGTATTTT.

This clonotype was seen many times. The J gene is TRBJ1-2, the V gene TRBV5-1; TRBD1 agrees at 9 bases. This CDR3 region has 13 residues. Trimming removed 7 bases from V and 5 bases from J; junction bases left unmatched: 6. Germline V gives CDR1 SGHRS, CDR2 YFSETQ. The CDR3 nucleotides are TGCGCCAGCCGGGACAGGGTACGATATGGCTACACCTTC. This sequence encodes CASRDRVRYGYTF.

This clonotype has at least ten counts. V is TRBV2 and J is TRBJ2-7, with 10 bases identical to TRBD2. The CDR3 loop spans 16 amino acids. Germline trimming cut 8 bases from V and 1 base from J; bases unmatched to any gene: 11. Germline V CDR1 and CDR2: SNHLY, FYNNEI. This CDR3 is CASGASGRSGSYEQYF. The CDR3 DNA sequence: TGTGCCAGCGGAGCTAGCGGGAGATCTGGGTCCTACGAGCAGTACTTC. Looking up the rest from reference TRBV2 and TRBJ2-7 gives the full variable domain: EPEVTQTPSHQVTQMGQEVILRCVPISNHLYFYWYRQILGQKVEFLVSFYNNEISEKSEIFDDQFSVERPDGSNFTLKIRSTKLEDSAMYFCASGASGRSGSYEQYFGPGTRLTVT.

J is TRBJ2-3 and V is TRBV7-6; D gene uncertain. Germline assignment: CDR1 SGHVS and CDR2 FNYEAQ. V shed 1 base and J shed 6 bases, with 8 bases lying between them. The CDR3 has 13 amino acids. CDR3 nucleotides: TGTGCCAGCAGCTTAGTTCCGCGGGATACGCAGTATTTT. It encodes CASSLVPRDTQYF.

Ten or more counts support this clonotype. J is TRBJ2-1 and V is TRBV28, with TRBD2 matching over 13 bases. This CDR3 spans 15 amino acids. V lost 5 bases to trimming and J lost 9 bases; unmatched junction nucleotides: 7. Per germline, CDR1 MDHEN and CDR2 SYDVKM. The CDR3 region is CASSATSGRPGEQFF. The CDR3 DNA reads as TGTGCCAGCAGTGCGACTAGCGGGAGGCCGGGTGAGCAGTTCTTC.

This clonotype appeared many times. The chain recombines TRBV11-1 with TRBJ2-2; the match to TRBD2 covers 10 bases. The CDR3 consists of 19 residues. Per the germline V gene, CDR1 is SGHAT and CDR2 is FQDESV (reference sequence). The V gene end was trimmed by 7 bases and the J gene end by 1 base; junction bases not matched to a gene: 15. CDR3 bases: TGTGCCAGCACCCATAGTCGTAGCGGGGGGCCTAAGAACACCGGGGAGCTGTTTTTT. Translated: CASTHSRSGGPKNTGELFF.

This clonotype was detected ten times or more. The J gene is TRBJ2-1, the V gene TRBV20-1; TRBD2 might be the D (5 bases). The CDR3 loop spans 12 amino acids. The V end lost 6 bases, the J end lost 3 bases, and 9 bases lay between the germline ends. Per germline, CDR1 DFQATT and CDR2 SNEGSKA (reference sequence). CDR3 sequence: CSATDFYNEQFF. In nucleotides, the CDR3 is TGCAGTGCCACGGACTTCTACAATGAGCAGTTCTTC.

This clonotype was observed at least ten times. This chain uses TRBV28 with TRBJ2-3; weak D call: TRBD2 (6 bases). Germline CDR1 reads MDHEN; CDR2 reads SYDVKM. V was shortened by 7 bases and J by 4 bases, with 15 bases between the two germline ends. This CDR3 spans 14 amino acids. The CDR3 sequence is CASNPGVGADTQYF. The CDR3 bases are TGTGCCAGCAATCCGGGGGTAGGGGCAGATACGCAGTATTTT.

This clonotype came up a few times. The chain uses TRBV5-1 and TRBJ2-6; D call uncertain. Germline loops: CDR1 SGHRS, CDR2 YFSETQ. The CDR3 totals 19 residues. The germline V and J ends were trimmed by 2 bases and 0 bases, with 18 bases remaining between them. The CDR3 DNA reads as TGCGCCAGCAGCTTTCGTCTGGAGACCTTCAGCTCTGGGGCCAACGTCCTGACTTTC. Encoded protein: CASSFRLETFSSGANVLTF.

This clonotype was detected many times. V is TRBV5-1 and J is TRBJ2-1, with 8 bases identical to TRBD1. The germline CDR1 and CDR2 sequences are SGHRS and YFSETQ. The J segment lost 2 bases and the V segment lost 4 bases, leaving 5 bases of the junction unmatched. This CDR3 contains 15 residues. The CDR3 is CASSPQGAPYNEQFF. In nucleotides, the CDR3 is TGCGCCAGCAGCCCTCAGGGGGCCCCCTACAATGAGCAGTTCTTC.

The rearrangement uses TRBV12-3 or TRBV12-4 and TRBJ2-3, with 11 nucleotides matching TRBD2. This CDR3 is 18 amino acids long. J gave up 2 bases and V 7 bases, and 14 bases lay outside the gene matches. The CDR3 nucleotides are TGTGCCAGCACCTCCGGGTTAGCGGGAGGGCGAGACACAGATACGCAGTATTTT. Amino acids: CASTSGLAGGRDTDTQYF.

There are many counts of this clonotype. The genes are TRBV7-8 and TRBJ2-1, with unresolved D. Germline CDR1 is SGHVS and CDR2 is FQNEAQ. CDR3 length equals 16 residues. V was shortened by 1 base and J by 4 bases, with 14 bases between the two germline ends. CDR3 in amino acids: CASSLVWQTKYNEQFF. CDR3 nucleotide sequence: TGTGCCAGCAGCTTAGTGTGGCAAACAAAGTACAATGAGCAGTTCTTC.

This clonotype appeared many times. This chain connects TRBV7-2 to TRBJ2-5, with 10 bases matching TRBD2. Germline V gene lookup returns CDR1 SGHTA and CDR2 FQGNSA. Trimming took 4 bases from V and 11 from J; bases not matched to a gene: 10. This CDR3 spans 14 amino acids. DNA of the CDR3: TGTGCCAGCAGCTCCCCGGCTAGCGGGAGTTTTCAGTACTTC. Its translation is CASSSPASGSFQYF.

This clonotype was found many times. The chain employs TRBV6-2 or TRBV6-3 and TRBJ2-5, with D tentatively TRBD1 (5 bases). The CDR3 runs 12 residues. Trimming cost V 0 bases and J 7 bases, with 6 bases left between them. Per germline, CDR1 MNHEY and CDR2 SVGEGT. CDR3 coding DNA: TGTGCCAGCAGTTACTCGCAGGGGACCCAGTACTTC. Translation gives CASSYSQGTQYF.

There are many counts of this clonotype. The chain employs TRBV5-1 and TRBJ1-1; D not resolved. V lost 1 base and J lost 0, with 10 bases in between. This CDR3 spans 15 amino acids. Per germline, CDR1 SGHRS and CDR2 YFSETQ. The chain's CDR3 is CASSLSGRMNTEAFF. CDR3 sequence (DNA): TGCGCCAGCAGCTTGTCCGGACGGATGAACACTGAAGCTTTCTTT.